Each of the 22 T cell receptor beta chains below was sequenced from the same sample in a study of T cells in Graves' hyperthyroidism and ophthalmopathy. RNA transcripts gave rise to amplified TCR beta CDR3 regions. HTBI primers were the set used in a first-round RT-PCR of the TCR CDR3. TCRdb reprocessed the multiplex PCR reads via MiXCR and lists one record per CDR3 protein. The data show roughly 840,000 distinct CDR3 sequences, with roughly 40% seen just once and about 9% held by the top ten. The sequencing sample was made of blood. Receptors originate from a man in his late teens or twenties with Graves' hyperthyroidism.

Concerning this clonotype: Just one base apart from a much larger clone, this may be a read error. The chain is built from TRBV7-9 and TRBJ2-6; 10 bases are shared with TRBD1. With V trimmed by 2 bases and J by 8 bases, 3 bases remained unmatched. CDR3 size: 15 residues. Germline loops: CDR1 SEHNR, CDR2 FQNEAQ (reference sequence). CDR3 DNA sequence: TGTGCCAGCAGCTTAACGACAGGGGGCCCCAACGTCCTGACTTTC. Its translation: CASSLTTGGPNVLTF.

The chain links TRBV6-5 to TRBJ1-2, with unresolved D. This CDR3 region has 14 residues. Germline V gives CDR1 MNHEY, CDR2 SVGAGI. Trimming took off 5 bases at V and 10 bases at J, with 20 bases between the two ends. This chain's CDR3 is CASSQGPAYEDYTF. In DNA, the CDR3 is TGTGCCAGCAGTCAAGGGCCTGCCTACGAAGACTACACCTTC.

The CDR3 region is CASSYSYQGGETQYF. The CDR3 DNA sequence: TGTGCCAGCAGTTACTCCTACCAGGGGGGAGAGACCCAGTACTTC. The rearrangement links TRBV6-1 to TRBJ2-5; possible D gene TRBD1, 7 bases. The CDR3 contains 15 residues. Germline V lookup: CDR1 MNHNS, CDR2 SASEGT. The V and J ends lost 5 bases and 4 bases respectively, with 17 bases between them.

The sample holds many counts of this clonotype. V usage is TRBV10-3 and J usage is TRBJ1-1; D remains ambiguous. V lost 0 bases and J lost 4, with 12 bases in between. Germline assignment: CDR1 ENHRY and CDR2 SYGVKD. CDR3 length: 15 amino acids. CDR3 nucleotides: TGTGCCATCAGTGAGTCCGCTGGGTTCCCCACTGAAGCTTTCTTT. Protein product: CAISESAGFPTEAFF.

In its sample, this clonotype was seen many times. The V and J genes are TRBV29-1 and TRBJ1-1; no firm D call. The ends were cut back, 2 bases at V and 1 base at J, with 14 bases in the middle. Germline-derived CDR1 and CDR2 are SQVTM and ANQGSEA. The CDR3 runs 15 residues. DNA for the CDR3: TGCAGCGTTGAAACGGAACCTATCTCGAACACTGAAGCTTTCTTT. It translates to CSVETEPISNTEAFF.

This clonotype was detected many times. This rearrangement joins TRBV6-5 to TRBJ1-6; D is possibly TRBD1 (6 bases). The CDR3 is 15 amino acids. Trimming stripped 4 bases from V and 1 base from J, with 8 bases between. Germline CDR1 reads MNHEY; CDR2 reads SVGAGI. The CDR3 DNA follows: TGTGCCAGCAGTTTACAGGGATCCTATAATTCACCCCTCCACTTT. It specifies CASSLQGSYNSPLHF.

CDR3 nucleotide sequence: TGTGCCAGCAGATTTACTGGATTGGACACTGAAGCTTTCTTT. It specifies CASRFTGLDTEAFF. The gene calls are TRBV13 and TRBJ1-1; unclear D gene. Trimming pared 6 bases from V and 3 bases from J, leaving 14 bases between. The CDR3 totals 14 residues. The germline CDR1 and CDR2 sequences are PRHDT and FYEKMQ (reference sequence).

This clonotype has only a few counts. The rearrangement links TRBV6-6 to TRBJ2-5; no clear D gene. CDR1 is MNHNY and CDR2 is SVGAGI in the germline V gene (reference sequence). There are 14 residues in the CDR3. Trimming left V 4 bases short and J 4 bases short, with 13 bases between. The CDR3 region is CASSSPWTTETQYF. The CDR3 DNA reads as TGTGCCAGCAGTTCCCCTTGGACGACAGAGACCCAGTACTTC.

At least ten counts were recorded for this clonotype. CDR3 nucleotide sequence: TGTGCCAGCACCCTAGGGTCCTACGAGCAGTACTTC. Translated, it gives CASTLGSYEQYF. The chain recombines TRBV7-9 with TRBJ2-7; D remains unclear. This CDR3 has 12 amino acids. The germline V gene encodes CDR1 SEHNR and CDR2 FQNEAQ (reference sequence). The V end was cut by 7 bases, the J end by 1 base, with 8 bases between.

The chain has TRBV12-3 or TRBV12-4 and TRBJ2-7, with D hard to call. This CDR3 is 12 amino acids long. V was clipped by 5 bases and J by 5 bases, with 10 bases between them. The CDR3 coding sequence is TGTGCCAGCAGTATTCAAACGGACGAGCAGTACTTC. Translation: CASSIQTDEQYF.

The table lists this clonotype with a few counts. The chain links TRBV7-2 to TRBJ1-6, with 7 positions matching TRBD1. CDR1 is SGHTA and CDR2 is FQGNSA in the germline V gene. The V and J ends lost 4 bases and 7 bases, in that order; junction bases with no gene match: 10. CDR3 length equals 16 residues. The CDR3 DNA sequence: TGTGCCAGCAGCTCTCCCGCGGACAGGCTAAATTCACCCCTCCACTTT. Its protein product is CASSSPADRLNSPLHF.

This chain uses TRBV19 with TRBJ2-6; 14 bases fit TRBD2. This CDR3 has 21 residues. The V gene's germline CDR1 is LNHDA and CDR2 SQIVND (reference sequence). V lost 1 base, J lost 0 bases, and 8 bases stayed unmatched. The CDR3 spells CASSIAVGLAGVLSGANVLTF. The CDR3 DNA is TGTGCCAGTAGTATAGCCGTGGGACTAGCGGGAGTGCTCTCTGGGGCCAACGTCCTGACTTTC.

The genes are TRBV20-1 and TRBJ2-2, with TRBD2 identical over 10 bases. Germline values: CDR1 DFQATT, CDR2 SNEGSKA (reference sequence). The V gene end was trimmed by 5 bases and the J gene end by 5 bases; junction bases not matched to a gene: 5. The CDR3 has 14 residues. CDR3 sequence (DNA): TGCAGTGCTGAAGCGGGAGGGTTTACCGGGGAGCTGTTTTTT. Its translation is CSAEAGGFTGELFF.

On this clonotype itself: A much larger clone is a single base away; this may be a read error. J is TRBJ1-1 and V is TRBV10-3; D unresolved. The CDR3 contains 13 residues. The germline CDR1 and CDR2 sequences are ENHRY and SYGVKD. The CDR3 spells CAVSDINIFEAFF. The CDR3 DNA follows: TGTGCCGTCAGTGATATAAACATTTTTGAAGCTTTCTTT.

This clonotype has ten or more counts. This chain connects TRBV19 to TRBJ2-7; 8 nucleotides agree with TRBD2. The V gene's germline CDR1 is LNHDA and CDR2 SQIVND (reference sequence). V shed 5 bases and J 2 bases; nucleotides not matched to a gene: 5. The CDR3 runs to 14 residues. The DNA of the CDR3 is TGTGCCAGTAGTCTCAGCGGGGGAGCCTACGAGCAGTACTTC. Translation gives CASSLSGGAYEQYF.

This clonotype was seen repeatedly, ten times or more. The CDR3, as DNA: TGCAGCGCTGAGTCCGGAGCTGGCTATGGCTACACCTTC. This codes for CSAESGAGYGYTF. This chain joins TRBV29-1 and TRBJ1-2; D is undetermined. The CDR3 sequence is 13 residues long. The germline V gene has CDR1 SQVTM and CDR2 ANQGSEA. V shed 7 bases and J shed 4 bases, with 16 bases lying between them.

This clonotype was seen repeatedly, ten times or more. The gene calls are TRBV2 and TRBJ2-5; D remains ambiguous. There are 13 residues in the CDR3. Trimming removed 3 bases from V and 3 bases from J, with 8 bases in between. Germline V gene sequence: CDR1 SNHLY, CDR2 FYNNEI. CDR3 sequence (DNA): TGTGCCAGCAGTGAGCTAGGTGAAGAGACCCAGTACTTC. Its translation: CASSELGEETQYF. Variable domain in full (rest from reference TRBV2 and TRBJ2-5): EPEVTQTPSHQVTQMGQEVILRCVPISNHLYFYWYRQILGQKVEFLVSFYNNEISEKSEIFDDQFSVERPDGSNFTLKIRSTKLEDSAMYFCASSELGEETQYFGPGTRLLVL.

CDR3 in DNA: TGTGCCAGCAGCACAGAGGGCTATGGCTACACCTTC. It specifies CASSTEGYGYTF. The rearrangement joins TRBV11-3 to TRBJ1-2; D is unclear. Trimming shortened V by 5 bases and J by 4 bases, and 8 bases separated the two germline ends. Germline V lookup: CDR1 SGHNT, CDR2 YENEEA. The CDR3 extends over 12 amino acids.

This clonotype was observed a few times. CDR3 region: CASALGGELFF. CDR3 DNA: TGTGCCAGTGCTTTGGGCGGGGAGCTGTTTTTT. The gene calls are TRBV19 and TRBJ2-2; D unresolved. Per germline, CDR1 LNHDA and CDR2 SQIVND (reference sequence). The CDR3 covers 11 residues. Trimming stripped 8 bases from V and 7 bases from J, with 8 bases between.

This clonotype was counted many times. The rearrangement uses TRBV29-1 and TRBJ1-1, with D unclear. Germline-derived CDR1 and CDR2 are SQVTM and ANQGSEA. V dropped 1 base and J dropped 6 bases, with 9 bases sitting between them. This CDR3 contains 12 residues. In DNA, the CDR3 is TGCAGCGTTGAAGCCGGAGCGTCTGAAGCTTTCTTT. As protein: CSVEAGASEAFF.

The chain joins TRBV5-1 to TRBJ1-4, with D perhaps TRBD1 (6 bases). Germline V CDR1 and CDR2: SGHRS, YFSETQ. The CDR3 has 14 amino acids. Trimming took 4 bases from V and 5 from J, leaving 12 bases between them. CDR3 nucleotide sequence: TGCGCCAGCAGCGGGGGCAGCCCAAATGAAAAACTGTTTTTT. Protein sequence: CASSGGSPNEKLFF.

The chain has TRBV9 and TRBJ1-5, with D possibly TRBD1 on 6 matching bases. The CDR3 runs to 13 residues. The V gene lost 5 bases and the J gene lost 7 bases, with 13 bases spanning the gap. CDR1 is SGDLS and CDR2 is YYNGEE in the germline V gene. CDR3 nucleotides: TGTGCCAGCAGTCAAACAGGGCGGCAGCCCCAGCATTTT. This translates into CASSQTGRQPQHF.